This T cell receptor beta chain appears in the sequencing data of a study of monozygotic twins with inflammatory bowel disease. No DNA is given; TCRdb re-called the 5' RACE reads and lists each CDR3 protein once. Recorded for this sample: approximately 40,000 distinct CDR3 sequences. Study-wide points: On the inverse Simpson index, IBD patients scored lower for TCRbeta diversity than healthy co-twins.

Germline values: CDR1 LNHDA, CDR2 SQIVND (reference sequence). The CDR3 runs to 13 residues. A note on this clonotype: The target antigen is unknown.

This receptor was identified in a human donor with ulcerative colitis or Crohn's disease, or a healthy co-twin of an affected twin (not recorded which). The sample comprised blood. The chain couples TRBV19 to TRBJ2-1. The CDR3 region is CASSIKHSGEQFF.